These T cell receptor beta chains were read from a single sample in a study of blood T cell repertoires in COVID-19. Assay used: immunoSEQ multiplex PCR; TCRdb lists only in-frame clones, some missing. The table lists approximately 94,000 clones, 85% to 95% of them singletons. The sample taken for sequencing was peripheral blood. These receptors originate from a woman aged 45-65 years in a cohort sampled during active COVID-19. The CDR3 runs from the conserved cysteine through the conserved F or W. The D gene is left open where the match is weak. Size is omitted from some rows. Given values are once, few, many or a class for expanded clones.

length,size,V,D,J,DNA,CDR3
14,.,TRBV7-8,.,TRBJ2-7,TGTGCCAGCAGCCCTCTCGAAGTCAGAAACGAGCAGTACTTC,CASSPLEVRNEQYF
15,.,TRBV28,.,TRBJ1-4,TGTGCCAGCAGCCTAAAGTCCGGGGGATTACGAAAACTGTTTTTT,CASSLKSGGLRKLFF
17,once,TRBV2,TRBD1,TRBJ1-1,TGTGCCAGCAGTGAATTAGGGACAGGGCGGGGACCCACTGAAGCTTTCTTT,CASSELGTGRGPTEAFF
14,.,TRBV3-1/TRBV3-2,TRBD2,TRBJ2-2,TGTGCCAGCCAAGGACTAGCGAACACCGGGGAGCTGTTTTTT,CASQGLANTGELFF
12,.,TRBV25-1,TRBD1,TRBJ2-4,TGTGCCAGCACCGGGGAGACAGGGATTCAGTACTTC,CASTGETGIQYF
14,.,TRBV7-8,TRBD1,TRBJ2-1,TGTGCCAGCAGCGCGACAGGGGTCGGGGGTGAGCAGTTCTTC,CASSATGVGGEQFF
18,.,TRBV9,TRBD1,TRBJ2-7,TGTGCCAGCAGCGTAGCTACACTGCCAGGGGGAAGGCGGTACGAGCAGTACTTC,CASSVATLPGGRRYEQYF
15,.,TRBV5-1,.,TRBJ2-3,TGCGCCAGCAGCCCCCCGGACAGGAGGGGGGATACGCAGTATTTT,CASSPPDRRGDTQYF
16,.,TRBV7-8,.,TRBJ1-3,TGTGCCAGCAGCTTAGCGCCTACGGTGTCTGGAAACACCATATATTTT,CASSLAPTVSGNTIYF
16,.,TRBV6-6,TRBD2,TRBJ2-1,TGTGCCAGCAGCAACGGGCGGGGGGGGACCTACAATGAGCAGTTCTTC,CASSNGRGGTYNEQFF
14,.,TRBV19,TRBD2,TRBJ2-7,TGTGCCAGTAGGTCGAGCGGGGGGGCCTACGAGCAGTACTTC,CASRSSGGAYEQYF
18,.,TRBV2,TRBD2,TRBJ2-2,TGTGCCAGCAGTGACCCTAGCGGGGGGTTACCGAACACCGGGGAGCTGTTTTTT,CASSDPSGGLPNTGELFF
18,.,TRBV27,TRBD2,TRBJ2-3,TGTGCCAGCAGCCCTAGGATGAGTAGCGGGATGGGCACAGATACGCAGTATTTT,CASSPRMSSGMGTDTQYF
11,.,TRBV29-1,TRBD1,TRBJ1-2,TGCAGCGTGAAACAGGGGGATGGCTACACCTTC,CSVKQGDGYTF
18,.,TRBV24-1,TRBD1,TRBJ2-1,TGTGCCACCAGTGATGGGACAGGGTCTCGGGGCTCCTACAATGAGCAGTTCTTC,CATSDGTGSRGSYNEQFF
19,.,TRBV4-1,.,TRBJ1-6,TGCGCCAGCAGCCAAGGAAGGGGCGGCACAGACTTTTATAATTCACCCCTCCACTTT,CASSQGRGGTDFYNSPLHF
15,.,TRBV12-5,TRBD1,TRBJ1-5,TGTGCTAGTGGCACAGGACAGGGAAGCAATCAGCCCCAGCATTTT,CASGTGQGSNQPQHF
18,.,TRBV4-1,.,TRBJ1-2,TGCGCCAGCAGCCAAGAAAGTCACTCCGTGGCGGCTGACTATGGCTACACCTTC,CASSQESHSVAADYGYTF
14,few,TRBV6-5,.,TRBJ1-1,TGTGCCAGCAGTTACCGGGAGTTGAACACTGAAGCTTTCTTT,CASSYRELNTEAFF
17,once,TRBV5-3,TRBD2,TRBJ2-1,TGTGCCAGAAGCTTGTCCGCCGGGACTAGCGGAGACAATGAGCAGTTCTTC,CARSLSAGTSGDNEQFF
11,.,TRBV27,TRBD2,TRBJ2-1,TGTGCCAGCAGGGGGGGGTATGAGCAGTTCTTC,CASRGGYEQFF
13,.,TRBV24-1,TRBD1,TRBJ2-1,TGTGCCACCAGTGACCCGGGGACAGATCGGCAGTTCTTC,CATSDPGTDRQFF
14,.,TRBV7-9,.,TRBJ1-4,TGTGCCAGCAGCTCGGGGGGGTCAGATGAAAAACTGTTTTTT,CASSSGGSDEKLFF
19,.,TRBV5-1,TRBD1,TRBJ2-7,TGCGCCAGCAGCTTGGTCCCCCGAACCCAAGGGGGCAGGCACTACGAGCAGTACTTC,CASSLVPRTQGGRHYEQYF
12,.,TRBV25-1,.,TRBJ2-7,TGTGCCAGCATGGGCAATACCTACGAGCAGTACTTC,CASMGNTYEQYF
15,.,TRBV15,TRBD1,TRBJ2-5,TGTGCCACCAGCAGAGACTTAGGACAGGCGGAGACCCAGTACTTC,CATSRDLGQAETQYF
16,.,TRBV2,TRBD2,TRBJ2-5,TGTGCCAGCAGCCGAACTATAGCGGGGCGGGGGGAGACCCAGTACTTC,CASSRTIAGRGETQYF
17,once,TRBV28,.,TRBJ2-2,TGTGCCAGCAGCCCGGGGACTCCGGGCAAACACACCGGGGAGCTGTTTTTT,CASSPGTPGKHTGELFF
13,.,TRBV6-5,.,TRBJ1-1,TGTGCCAGCAGTAACAGGAGGAACACTGAAGCTTTCTTT,CASSNRRNTEAFF
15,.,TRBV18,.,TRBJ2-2,TGTGCCAGCTCTCCACCTTCAGGGGAGATCGGGGAGCTGTTTTTT,CASSPPSGEIGELFF
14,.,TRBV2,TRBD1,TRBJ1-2,TGTGCCAGCAGGCGACAGGGGGCGGGGTATGGCTACACCTTC,CASRRQGAGYGYTF
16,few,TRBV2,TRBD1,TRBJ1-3,TGTGCCAGCAGCGCCGGACAGGCGAGCTCTGGAAACACCATATATTTT,CASSAGQASSGNTIYF
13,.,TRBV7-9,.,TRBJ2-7,TGTGCCAGCAGCTTGGGGGCGCCCTACGAGCAGTACTTC,CASSLGAPYEQYF
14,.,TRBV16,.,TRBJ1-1,TGTGCCAGCAGCCCCCGCGCTCAGAACACTGAAGCTTTCTTT,CASSPRAQNTEAFF
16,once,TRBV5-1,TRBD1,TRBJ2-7,TGCGCCAGCAGCTTGGACAGGACAGGGGGACCCTACGAGCAGTACTTC,CASSLDRTGGPYEQYF
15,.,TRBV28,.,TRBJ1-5,TGTGCCAGCAGTTCGCCGGGGGGGACGGATCAGCCCCAGCATTTT,CASSSPGGTDQPQHF
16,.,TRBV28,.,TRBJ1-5,TGTGCCAGCAGTTTATATGGTCGGGGAGGCAGTCAGCCCCAGCATTTT,CASSLYGRGGSQPQHF
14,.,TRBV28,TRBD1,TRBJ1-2,TGTGCCAGCAGCTACCCGGGGACAGGGGGCAGGACCACCTTC,CASSYPGTGGRTTF
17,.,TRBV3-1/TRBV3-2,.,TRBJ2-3,TGTGCCAGCAGCCAAGATCTGAATGGGCTAGCCACAGATACGCAGTATTTT,CASSQDLNGLATDTQYF
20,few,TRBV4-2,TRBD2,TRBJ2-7,TGTGCCAGCAGCCAAGCCCCGGGGGAAGCTACTAGCGGGAGGGCCCACGAGCAGTACTTC,CASSQAPGEATSGRAHEQYF
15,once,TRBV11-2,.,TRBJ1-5,TGTGCCAGCAGCCCGGGAGGCGGATATTATCAGCCCCAGCATTTT,CASSPGGGYYQPQHF
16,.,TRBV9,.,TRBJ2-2,TGTGCCAGCAGCGTAGAAGGAGGTCGAAGGGCCGGGGAGCTGTTTTTT,CASSVEGGRRAGELFF
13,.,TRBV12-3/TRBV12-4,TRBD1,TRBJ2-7,TGTGCCAGCTCCCTCGACAGGGCCTCCGAGCAGTACTTC,CASSLDRASEQYF
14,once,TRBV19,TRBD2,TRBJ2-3,TGTGCCAGTGGACTAGCGGGGGAGAGGCCGGCGCAGTATTTT,CASGLAGERPAQYF
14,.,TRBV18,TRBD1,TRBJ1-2,TGTGCCAGCTCACCGACAGGGAGCGATAGTGGCTACACCTTC,CASSPTGSDSGYTF
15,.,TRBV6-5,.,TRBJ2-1,TGTGCCAGCACCGAGCCTGGGGGGGGCTCGGGTGAGCAGTTCTTC,CASTEPGGGSGEQFF
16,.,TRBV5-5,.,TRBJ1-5,TGTGCCAGCAGCTTGAGGGGGATGGACAGCAATCAGCCCCAGCATTTT,CASSLRGMDSNQPQHF
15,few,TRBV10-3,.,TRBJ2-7,TGTGCCATCAGTGAGATAGACAGGTTGCGCTACGAGCAGTACTTC,CAISEIDRLRYEQYF
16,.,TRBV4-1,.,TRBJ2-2,TGCGCCAGCAGCCAAGTTCGCCCTTCGCGTACCGGGGAGCTGTTTTTT,CASSQVRPSRTGELFF
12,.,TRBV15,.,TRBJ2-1,TGTGCCACCAGCGCAGCCTACAATGAGCAGTTCTTC,CATSAAYNEQFF